This T cell receptor (beta chain) was sequenced in a study of beta chain features in type 1 diabetes. Background on the study: Sorted cells examined across all samples numbered around 99,000,000.

Of the isolated RNA, all was reverse transcribed, and so the sequenced material was expressed TCRB transcripts. Clones were read by immunoSEQ multiplex PCR, and TCRdb kept only the in-frame ones, dropping some. Here the sample spans under 250,000 clones, about 25% being singletons. Points on this clone: No antigen is known for it.

After removal of 4 bases from V and 8 bases from J, the junction contained 9 bases not matched to a gene. CDR3 length: 16 residues. Germline V gene sequence: CDR1 SEHNR, CDR2 FQNEAQ (reference sequence). Study results and limitations: Sequencing used cDNA, and cells with high TCR expression could therefore be over-represented. In type 1 diabetes patients, VDJ junctions had fewer insertions; deletions at these junctions were more frequent. Sampled from patients, naive, central memory and Treg TCRB repertoires appeared more similar than those sampled from healthy donors.

The origin of this receptor is a man aged 30 to 45 in good health. The V gene is TRBV7-9, the J gene TRBJ2-4; 12 bases align to TRBD2. Sequences were obtained from central memory CD4+ T cells from blood. CDR3 coding DNA: TGTGCCAGCAGCTCGCGTAGACTAGCGGGAGTATACATTCAGTACTTC. Its translation is CASSSRRLAGVYIQYF.